This T cell receptor beta chain is from a study of cytomegalovirus exposure and HLA in healthy donors. Study-wide findings and caveats: Most of the CMV-associated TCR beta chains (in a later analysis) appeared to be HLA-restricted. Another analysis was done later, and it associated over 15,000 TCR beta sequences with HLA alleles at 0.05 false discovery rate.

The PCR employed 60 Vbeta primers together with 13 Jbeta primers. The data were produced by immunoSEQ multiplex PCR, yet TCRdb's version contains in-frame clones alone and is incomplete. The profile shows under 200,000 clones, about 85% of them singletons. The CDR3 is made up of 14 amino acids. Germline values: CDR1 SGHTS, CDR2 YDEGEE. V shed 7 bases, J shed 10 bases, and the junction held 12 bases outside the gene matches. As concerns this clone: Its antigen is currently unknown.

The V and J genes are TRBV5-8 and TRBJ2-1, with 9 bases matching TRBD1. The receptor comes from a young man in good health and CMV-seronegative. Sample: PBMCs. The DNA of the CDR3 is TGTGCCAGCCATGGGGGGACAGGGTCTAGCGAGCAGTTCTTC. This gives the protein CASHGGTGSSEQFF.